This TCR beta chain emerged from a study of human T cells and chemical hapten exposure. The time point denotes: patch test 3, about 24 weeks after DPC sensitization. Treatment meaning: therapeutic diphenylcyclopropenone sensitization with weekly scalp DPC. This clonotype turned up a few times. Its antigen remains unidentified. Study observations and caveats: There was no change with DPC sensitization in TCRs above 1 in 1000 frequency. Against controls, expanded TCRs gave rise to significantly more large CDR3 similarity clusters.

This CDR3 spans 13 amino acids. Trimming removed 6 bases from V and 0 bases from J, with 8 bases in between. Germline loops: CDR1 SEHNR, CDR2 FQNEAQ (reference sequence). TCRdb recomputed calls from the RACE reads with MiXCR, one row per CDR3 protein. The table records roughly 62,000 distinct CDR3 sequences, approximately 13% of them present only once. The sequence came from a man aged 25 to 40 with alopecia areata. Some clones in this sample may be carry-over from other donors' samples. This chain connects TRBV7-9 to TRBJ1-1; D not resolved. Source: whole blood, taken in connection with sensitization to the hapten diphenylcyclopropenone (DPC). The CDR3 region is CASRHPLNTEAFF. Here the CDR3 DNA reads TGTGCCAGCAGACATCCCTTGAACACTGAAGCTTTCTTT.